This is a list of T cell receptor beta chains from one sample in a study of siplizumab effects on memory and regulatory T cells. Produced via immunoSEQ multiplex PCR; TCRdb's table is partial and in-frame only. This sample has over 45,000 clones, with around 97% found just once. Sample: naive CD8+ T cells sorted from blood. These receptors came from a human donor in good health. Both conserved end residues are part of each CDR3. The D gene is left open where the match is weak. A clone size is listed for some rows: how often the clone was seen (once, few, many), or a class if it is expanded.

TRBJ2-1	TRBV29-1	TRBD1	.	CSAEIGTGAYNEQFF	TGCAGCGCCGAAATAGGGACAGGGGCCTACAATGAGCAGTTCTTC
TRBJ2-7	TRBV4-3	TRBD2	.	CASSQDPSGTYEQYF	TGCGCCAGCAGCCAAGACCCTAGCGGGACCTACGAGCAGTACTTC
TRBJ1-1	TRBV30	.	once	CAWSPGLGEYTEAFF	TGTGCCTGGAGTCCCGGGCTCGGAGAATACACTGAAGCTTTCTTT
TRBJ1-5	TRBV4-1	.	.	CASSQAYFEGPQHF	TGCGCCAGCAGCCAAGCTTATTTCGAGGGGCCCCAGCATTTT
TRBJ1-1	TRBV29-1	.	.	CSVEGRVDTEAFF	TGCAGCGTTGAAGGCAGGGTAGACACTGAAGCTTTCTTT
TRBJ1-1	TRBV15	.	.	CATSRTGNTEAFF	TGTGCCACCAGCCGGACTGGGAACACTGAAGCTTTCTTT
TRBJ2-3	TRBV6-5	.	.	CASSSGGGTDTQYF	TGTGCCAGCAGTTCCGGGGGAGGCACAGATACGCAGTATTTT
TRBJ1-2	TRBV7-9	.	.	CASSLDSPGWGYTF	TGTGCCAGCAGCTTAGATTCACCAGGGTGGGGCTACACCTTC
TRBJ2-7	TRBV28	.	.	CASSLLTGTYEQYF	TGTGCCAGCAGTTTGCTGACTGGTACCTACGAGCAGTACTTC
TRBJ1-1	TRBV28	.	once	CASSTLRGFTEAFF	TGTGCCAGCAGTACCCTTCGGGGTTTTACTGAAGCTTTCTTT
TRBJ2-3	TRBV10-3	.	.	CAIRSGLSTDTQYF	TGTGCCATCAGGAGTGGGCTCAGCACAGATACGCAGTATTTT
TRBJ1-5	TRBV30	.	.	CAWQETGATQPQHF	TGTGCCTGGCAGGAGACAGGCGCCACCCAGCCCCAGCATTTT
TRBJ2-7	TRBV15	TRBD1	.	CATSRPRTGDPYEQYF	TGTGCCACCAGCAGACCACGGACAGGGGACCCCTACGAGCAGTACTTC
TRBJ1-1	TRBV6-5	.	.	CASSLGQNTEAFF	TGTGCCAGCAGCCTTGGACAGAACACTGAAGCTTTCTTT
TRBJ1-1	TRBV27	.	.	CASSFFRGTEAFF	TGTGCCAGCAGTTTTTTCAGGGGCACTGAAGCTTTCTTT
TRBJ1-5	TRBV6-4	.	.	CASRSGKSNQPQHF	TGTGCCAGTAGGTCGGGAAAATCAAATCAGCCCCAGCATTTT
TRBJ2-5	TRBV2	TRBD2	.	CASSEAPSGYQETQYF	TGTGCCAGCAGTGAAGCGCCTAGCGGCTACCAAGAGACCCAGTACTTC
TRBJ2-1	TRBV7-9	TRBD2	.	CASSVGRGGTDEQFF	TGTGCCAGCAGCGTCGGGAGGGGGGGCACCGATGAGCAGTTCTTC
TRBJ1-1	TRBV6-6	.	once	CASSYGVGTEAFF	TGTGCCAGCAGTTATGGGGTAGGCACTGAAGCTTTCTTT
TRBJ2-5	TRBV9	.	.	CASSEDQETQYF	TGTGCCAGCAGCGAGGACCAAGAGACCCAGTACTTC